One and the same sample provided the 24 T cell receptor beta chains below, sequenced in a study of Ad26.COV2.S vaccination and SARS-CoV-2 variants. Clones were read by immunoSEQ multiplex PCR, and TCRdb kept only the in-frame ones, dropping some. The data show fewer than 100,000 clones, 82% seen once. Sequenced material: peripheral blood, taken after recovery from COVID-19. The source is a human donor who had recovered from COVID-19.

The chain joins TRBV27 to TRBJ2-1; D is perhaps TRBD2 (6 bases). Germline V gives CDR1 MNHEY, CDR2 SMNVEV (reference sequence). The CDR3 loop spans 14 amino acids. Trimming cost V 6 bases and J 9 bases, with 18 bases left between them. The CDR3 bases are TGTGCCAGCAGCCAAGCGGGCCCGTCGGGTGAGCAGTTCTTC. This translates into CASSQAGPSGEQFF.

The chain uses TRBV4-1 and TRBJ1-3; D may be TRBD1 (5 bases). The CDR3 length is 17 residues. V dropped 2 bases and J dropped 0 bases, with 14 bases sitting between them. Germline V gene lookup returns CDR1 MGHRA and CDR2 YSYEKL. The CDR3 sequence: CASSQISYRYSGNTIYF. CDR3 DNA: TGCGCCAGCAGCCAAATATCCTACAGGTACTCTGGAAACACCATATATTTT.

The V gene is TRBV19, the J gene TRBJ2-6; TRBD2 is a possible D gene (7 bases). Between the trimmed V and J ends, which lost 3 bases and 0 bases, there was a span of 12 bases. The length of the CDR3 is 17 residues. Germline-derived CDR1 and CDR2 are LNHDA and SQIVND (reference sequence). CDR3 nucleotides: TGTGCCAGTAGTATCGCAGGGGACTACTCTGGGGCCAACGTCCTGACTTTC. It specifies CASSIAGDYSGANVLTF.

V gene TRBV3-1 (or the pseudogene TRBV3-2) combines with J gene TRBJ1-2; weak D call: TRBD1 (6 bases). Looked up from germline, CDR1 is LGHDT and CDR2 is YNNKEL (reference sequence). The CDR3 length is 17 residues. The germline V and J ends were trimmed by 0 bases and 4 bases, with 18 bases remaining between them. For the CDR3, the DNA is TGTGCCAGCAGCCAAGATGGTTCCGGAGGGGGTGGCTATGGCTACACCTTC. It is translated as CASSQDGSGGGGYGYTF.

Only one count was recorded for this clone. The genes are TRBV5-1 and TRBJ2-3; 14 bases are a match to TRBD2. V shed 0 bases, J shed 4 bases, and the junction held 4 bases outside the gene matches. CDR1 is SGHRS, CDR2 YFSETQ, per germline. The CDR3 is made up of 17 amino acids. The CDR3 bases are TGCGCCAGCAGCTTGGTTGGGACTAGCGGGAGTGCAGATACGCAGTATTTT. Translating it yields CASSLVGTSGSADTQYF.

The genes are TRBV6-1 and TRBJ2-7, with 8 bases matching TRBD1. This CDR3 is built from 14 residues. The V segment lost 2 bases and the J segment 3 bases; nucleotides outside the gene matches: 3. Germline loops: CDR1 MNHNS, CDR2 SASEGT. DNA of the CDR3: TGTGCCAGCAGTGAAACTGGGACAGGCTACGAGCAGTACTTC. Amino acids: CASSETGTGYEQYF.

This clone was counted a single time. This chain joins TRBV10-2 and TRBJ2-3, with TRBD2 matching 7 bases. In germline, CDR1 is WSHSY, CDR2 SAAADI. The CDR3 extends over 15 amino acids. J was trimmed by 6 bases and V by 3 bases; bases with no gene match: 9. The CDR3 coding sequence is TGCGCCAGCAGTGAATCGGGGGGTATGTTGGATACGCAGTATTTT. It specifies CASSESGGMLDTQYF.

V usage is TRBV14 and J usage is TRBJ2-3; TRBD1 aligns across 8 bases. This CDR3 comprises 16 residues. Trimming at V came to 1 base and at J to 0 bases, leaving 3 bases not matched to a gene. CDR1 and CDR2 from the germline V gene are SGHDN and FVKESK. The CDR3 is CASSQGTGRSTDTQYF. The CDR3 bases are TGTGCCAGCAGCCAAGGGACAGGGAGGAGCACAGATACGCAGTATTTT.

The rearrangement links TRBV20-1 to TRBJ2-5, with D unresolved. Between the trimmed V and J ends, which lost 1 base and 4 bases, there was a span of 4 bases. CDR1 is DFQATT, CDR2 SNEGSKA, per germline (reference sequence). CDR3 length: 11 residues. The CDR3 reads CSARVGETQYF. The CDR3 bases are TGCAGTGCTAGAGTGGGAGAGACCCAGTACTTC.

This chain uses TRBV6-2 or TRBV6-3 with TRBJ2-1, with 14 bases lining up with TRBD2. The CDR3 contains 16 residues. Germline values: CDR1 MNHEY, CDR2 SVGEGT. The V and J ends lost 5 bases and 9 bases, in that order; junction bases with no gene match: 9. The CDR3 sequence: CASSNRGLAGVTEQFF. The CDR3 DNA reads TGTGCCAGCAGTAACCGGGGACTAGCGGGAGTCACTGAGCAGTTCTTC.

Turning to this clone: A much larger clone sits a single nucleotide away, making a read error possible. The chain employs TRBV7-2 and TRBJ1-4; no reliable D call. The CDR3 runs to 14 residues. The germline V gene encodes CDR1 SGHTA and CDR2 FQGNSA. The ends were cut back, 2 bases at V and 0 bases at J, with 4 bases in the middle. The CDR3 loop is CASSLLATNEKLFF. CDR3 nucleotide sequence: TGTGCCAGCAGCTTACTTGCAACTAATGAAAAACTGTTTTTT.

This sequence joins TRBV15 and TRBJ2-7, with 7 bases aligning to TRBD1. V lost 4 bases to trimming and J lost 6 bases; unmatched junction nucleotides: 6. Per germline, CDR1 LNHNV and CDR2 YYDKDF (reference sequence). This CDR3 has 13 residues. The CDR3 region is CATSIGTALEQYF. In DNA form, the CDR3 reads TGTGCCACCAGCATCGGGACAGCTCTCGAGCAGTACTTC.

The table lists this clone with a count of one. DNA of the CDR3: TGTGCCAGCAGCTTAGTTTTCGGCGGGATGAGTCCAGATACGCAGTATTTT. Protein sequence: CASSLVFGGMSPDTQYF. The J gene is TRBJ2-3, the V gene TRBV7-2; maybe TRBD2 (6 bases). Trimming left V 1 base short and J 4 bases short, with 18 bases between. Germline CDR1 is SGHTA and CDR2 is FQGNSA. The CDR3 contains 17 residues.

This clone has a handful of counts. The CDR3 DNA sequence: TGTGCCAGTAGTTATTCGACGGAGTATGGCTACACCTTC. This sequence encodes CASSYSTEYGYTF. The rearrangement links TRBV19 to TRBJ1-2, with no clear D. Per germline, CDR1 LNHDA and CDR2 SQIVND (reference sequence). V was pared by 5 bases and J by 5 bases, with 12 bases between. This CDR3 comprises 13 residues.

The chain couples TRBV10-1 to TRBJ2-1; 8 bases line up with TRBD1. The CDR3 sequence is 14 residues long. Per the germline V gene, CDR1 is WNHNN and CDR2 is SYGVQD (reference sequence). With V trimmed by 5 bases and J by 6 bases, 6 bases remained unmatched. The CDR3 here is CASSRTGRTNEQFF. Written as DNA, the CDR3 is TGCGCCAGCAGTAGGACAGGGCGCACCAATGAGCAGTTCTTC.

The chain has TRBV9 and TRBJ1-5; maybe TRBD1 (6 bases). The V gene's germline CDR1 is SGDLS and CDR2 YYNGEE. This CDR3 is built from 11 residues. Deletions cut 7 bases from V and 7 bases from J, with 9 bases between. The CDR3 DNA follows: TGTGCCAGCGGGAGGGGGCAGCCCCAGCATTTT. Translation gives CASGRGQPQHF.

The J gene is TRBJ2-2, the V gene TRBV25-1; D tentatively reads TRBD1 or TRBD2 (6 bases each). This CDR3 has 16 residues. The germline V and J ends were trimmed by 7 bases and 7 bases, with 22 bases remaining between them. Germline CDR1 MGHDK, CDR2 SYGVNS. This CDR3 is CASTPGGRGDDGELFF. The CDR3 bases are TGTGCCAGCACCCCCGGGGGCAGGGGTGACGACGGGGAGCTGTTTTTT.

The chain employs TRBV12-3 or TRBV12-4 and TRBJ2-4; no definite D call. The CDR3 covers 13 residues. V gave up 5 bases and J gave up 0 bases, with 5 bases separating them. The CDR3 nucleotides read TGTGCCAGCAGTGTAACAGCCAAAAACATTCAGTACTTC. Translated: CASSVTAKNIQYF.

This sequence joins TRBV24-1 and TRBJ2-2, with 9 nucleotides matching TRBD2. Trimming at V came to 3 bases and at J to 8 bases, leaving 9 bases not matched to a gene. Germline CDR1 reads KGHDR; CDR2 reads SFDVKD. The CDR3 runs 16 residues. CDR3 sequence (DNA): TGTGCCACCAGTGATCCCGGGACTAGCCTGTCTGGGGAGCTGTTTTTT. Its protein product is CATSDPGTSLSGELFF.

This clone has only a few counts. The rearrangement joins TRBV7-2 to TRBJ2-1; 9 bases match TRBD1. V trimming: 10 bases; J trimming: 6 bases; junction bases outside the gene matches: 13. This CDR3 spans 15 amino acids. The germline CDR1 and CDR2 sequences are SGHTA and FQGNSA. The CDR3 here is CATNTGTGLSNEQFF. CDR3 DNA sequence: TGTGCCACTAATACCGGGACAGGGCTCTCCAATGAGCAGTTCTTC.

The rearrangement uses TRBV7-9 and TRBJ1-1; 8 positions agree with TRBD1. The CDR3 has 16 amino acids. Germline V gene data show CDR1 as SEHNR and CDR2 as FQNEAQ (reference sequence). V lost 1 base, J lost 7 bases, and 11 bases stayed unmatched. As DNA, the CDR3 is TGTGCCAGCAGCTTAGTAGGGACAGGTCTTAAAGTTGAAGCTTTCTTT. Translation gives CASSLVGTGLKVEAFF.

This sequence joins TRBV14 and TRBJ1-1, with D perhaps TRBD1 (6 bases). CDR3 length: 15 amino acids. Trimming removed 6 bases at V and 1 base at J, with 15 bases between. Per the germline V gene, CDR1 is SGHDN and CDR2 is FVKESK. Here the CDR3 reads CASRPDRGPNTEAFF. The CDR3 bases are TGTGCCAGCAGACCCGATCGGGGGCCGAACACTGAAGCTTTCTTT.

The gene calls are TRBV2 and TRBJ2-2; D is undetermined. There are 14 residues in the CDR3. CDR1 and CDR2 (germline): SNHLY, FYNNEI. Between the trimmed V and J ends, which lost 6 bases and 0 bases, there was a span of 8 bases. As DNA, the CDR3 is TGTGCCAGCAGGGGTACCCCGAACACCGGGGAGCTGTTTTTT. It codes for CASRGTPNTGELFF.

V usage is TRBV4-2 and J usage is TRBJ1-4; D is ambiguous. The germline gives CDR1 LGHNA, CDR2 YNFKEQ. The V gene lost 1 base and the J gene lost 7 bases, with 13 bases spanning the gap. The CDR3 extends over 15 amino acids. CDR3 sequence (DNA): TGTGCCAGCAGCCAAGCATCCGGGTTGCCTGAAAAACTGTTTTTT. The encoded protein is CASSQASGLPEKLFF.